What follows is one TCR beta chain and its context. This clone appeared once. Its antigen is unknown. Base qualities are missing; no much larger clone stands one base away. The CDR3 regions of human TCRbeta chains were analyzed by immunosequencing. For the original study's pipeline: Repertoire TCRs were checked for matches against a reference library of SARS-CoV-2-specific TCRs that had been generated using the MIRA antigen-specificity platform. Breadth was defined as the fraction of unique TCRs that were SARS-CoV-2-associated, and depth was defined as the fraction of total T cells that were SARS-CoV-2-associated. Using the MIRA data, each spike-specific TCR was mapped to the spike region that the TCR reacts to and placed in a CD4 or CD8 class. Log10-transformed breadth and depth values were compared by one-way ANOVA with Sidak's multiple comparisons tests. TCRdb carries this immuneACCESS record with in-frame sequences only. Its versions omit some clonotypes, under half of them owing to an unresolved V gene in the studies checked, with the rest unexplained. V, J and clone size reflect that table, while D and trimming were determined from the DNA. The sample records 100,000 or so clones, about 85% of which are singletons. Under 3% of the sample is in the top ten clones.

This specimen's time point label, per the study, means: about 28 days (+/-7) after the second vaccine dose. AZD1222 recipients given second doses at about 4 weeks or at about 12 weeks were pooled, since spike-specific TCR depth and breadth were not found to differ between the two schedules. Vaccinee samples were obtained from the UK trials COV001 and COV002, which included a single-blind randomized controlled phase 2/3 trial of AZD1222 (ChAdOx1 nCoV-19) in healthy adults. For TCRbeta chain sequencing, PBMC samples from trial participants were taken at day 0 and at day 28 after the second dose. Sequences MNHEY (CDR1) and SMNVEV (CDR2) are obtained from the germline V gene (reference sequence). V gives up 2 bases and J gives up 4 bases, and the segment between their germline ends measures 12 bases. The CDR3 runs 15 amino acids, cysteine and phenylalanine included. This entry keeps only the CDR3 DNA: 45 bases, framed from base 1.

The sample comes from a study of T cell responses to AZD1222 COVID-19 vaccine (dated by TCRdb to 2020 to 2022). Study-level background: A total of more than 230 trial participants underwent TCR sequencing, of whom around 200 received two doses of AZD1222 and around 25 received two doses of the MenACWY control vaccine. Trial participants were enrolled by age into subgroups of 18-55, 56-69 and 70-plus years, and around 150, 28 and 57 TCR-sequenced participants, respectively, were included in these subgroups.

What the research found in general, with its limitations: After two AZD1222 doses, both the breadth and the depth of spike-specific TCRs were significantly higher than at day 0 and than in MenACWY recipients. The 56-69-year group was small, and its depth increase did not reach significance, likely because of low power. Most participants were white British and females outnumbered males, and the authors suggested that clonal diversity may have been underestimated. Only five to seven AZD1222 recipients were SARS-CoV-2 seropositive at baseline, limiting conclusions about previously exposed vaccinees. The vaccine-associated CD4 TCRs covered the entire spike protein, and the dominant responses fell in regions 160-218 and 743-854. Because no day 14 peak-response samples were available, repertoires were characterized only after the peak T cell response. Epitopes outside the regions mutated in the B.1.351 and B.1.1.7 variants were reportedly recognized by nearly half of the unique spike-specific TCRs.

The sequencing used peripheral blood, collected 28 days after the second AZD1222 dose. The chain is assembled from TRBV27 and TRBJ1-5; D gene: possibly TRBD1, on 6 matching bases. The TCR originated in an adult who received the AZD1222 COVID-19 vaccine. In nucleotides, the sequence is TGTGCCAGCAGTTTAGAGGGGCAGGGGAATCAGCCCCAGCATTTT. It codes for CASSLEGQGNQPQHF.